The source of this TCR beta chain is a study of Ad26.COV2.S vaccination and SARS-CoV-2 variants (dated by TCRdb to the early 2020s). Broadly, across the study: Vaccine-arm donors came from COV1001, a multicentre, randomized, double-blind, placebo-controlled phase I-IIa trial of Ad26.COV2.S in healthy adults. A total of 32 samples were included in the TCR-sequenced set, comprising roughly 19 Ad26.COV2.S vaccine recipients, 5 placebo recipients and 8 SARS-CoV-2 convalescent individuals. The specificity and breadth of SARS-CoV-2-reactive T cell receptors after Ad26.COV2.S vaccination were assessed by TCRbeta repertoire sequencing. Ad26.COV2.S was administered intramuscularly at 5 x 10^10 or 1 x 10^11 viral particles, either as a single shot or as two shots given 56 days apart. Participants in the trial were split at random into five groups of five each, receiving low-dose or high-dose Ad26.COV2.S once or twice, or else placebo on both occasions. Investigators remained blinded to trial group allocation during experiments and outcome assessment. Study-wide conclusions, independent of this receptor: The study was not powered to compare responses between vaccine doses or regimens. Substantial breadth of spike-specific CD8+ and CD4+ T cell responses was reported after vaccination. Vaccine and placebo recipients had comparable non-spike TCR breadth, which fits with the vaccine containing only spike. Ad26.COV2.S recipients had higher spike-specific TCR breadth than placebo recipients (P = 0.0014). The authors noted that the TCR breadth and depth analyses may have underestimated total T cell responses.

Relative to germline, V is missing 4 bases and J is missing 3 bases, with 2 bases of the junction outside any gene match. Via the germline V gene, CDR1 is MRHNA and CDR2 SNTAGT. From the cysteine up to the phenylalanine, the CDR3 has a length of 14 residues. CDR3 DNA is the only sequence kept; it has 42 bases, read in frame from the first base. A remark on this clone: The target of this receptor is not known. The sample holds no much larger clone one base away, and base qualities are not on file.

The immunoSEQ Assay was used to sequence TCRbeta CDR3 regions. After extraction, genomic DNA underwent amplification by bias-controlled multiplex PCR, followed by high-throughput sequencing. The authors' pipeline ran thus. Collapsing and filtering of sequences were performed to quantify the absolute abundance of each unique TCRbeta CDR3 region. Usable DNA was measured by amplifying reference genes present in all nucleated cells, and TCRbeta template counts were normalized to that usable DNA to estimate T cell fraction. Repertoire TCRs were annotated as SARS-CoV-2-specific when V gene, CDR3 amino acid sequence and J gene were exactly matched to a known reactive TCR set. The reference SARS-CoV-2 TCR set was derived from MIRA and filtered for enrichment in COVID-19-positive ImmuneCODE repertoires, a step that removed public or cross-reactive TCRs. Using the MIRA antigens, annotated TCRs were further analysed by specific ORF or by position within an ORF. Depth was the summed frequency of annotated unique rearrangements, while breadth was defined as annotated unique rearrangements over total unique productive rearrangements. Two-sided Wilcoxon rank-sum tests were used to compare TCR breadth between groups. Drawn from immuneACCESS, this table holds only the in-frame rearrangements with V and J called that TCRdb kept. Clones are partly lost; checked studies trace under half to an unresolved V gene and leave the rest unexplained. That table supplies the V and J calls and clone size; D and trimming were determined from the DNA. Here the sample has around 300,000 clones; about 85% occur a single time. 6.4% of the sample comes from the top ten.

In light of the paper, this sample's treatment or condition label describes: some 20 received Ad26.COV2.S at low or high dose, single or two shots; about five received placebo; per-sample allocation not given. Repertoires of vaccine and placebo recipients were sequenced from samples taken on day 63 after the first injection. In Cohort 1b, 25 to 30 adults aged 18-55 years were enrolled at a single site in Boston, USA, between 29 July and 7 August 2020. Ad26.COV2.S was a replication-incompetent adenovirus type 26 vector expressing a prefusion-stabilized SARS-CoV-2 spike protein from the original Wuhan strain.

The V gene is TRBV6-4 and the J gene is TRBJ1-3, with TRBD1 identical over 8 junction bases. Sequences were derived from peripheral blood, sampled in a trial of Ad26.COV2.S vaccine versus placebo. The clonotype originates from a person aged 18-60 years who received the Ad26.COV2.S COVID-19 vaccine or a placebo. The CDR3 amino acid sequence is: CASSAGGFGNTIYF. The bases read TGTGCCAGCAGTGCAGGGGGCTTTGGAAACACCATATATTTT.